Below are 21 T cell receptor beta chains sequenced from a single sample in a study of Ad26.COV2.S vaccination and SARS-CoV-2 variants. Treatment meaning: 15 to 20 received Ad26.COV2.S at low or high dose, single or two shots; 5 received placebo; per-sample allocation not given. On day 63 after the first injection, vaccine and placebo recipients gave samples. Method: immunoSEQ multiplex PCR; TCRdb's copy keeps in-frame clones and lacks some. The table shows 350,000 to 450,000 clones, with 92% occurring only once. The sequences come from peripheral blood, collected in a trial of Ad26.COV2.S vaccine versus placebo. The receptors originated from a person aged 18-60 years who received the Ad26.COV2.S COVID-19 vaccine or a placebo.

This clone was observed a single time. This chain joins TRBV5-1 and TRBJ1-4; D gene uncertain. The CDR3 loop spans 15 amino acids. Germline CDR1 is SGHRS and CDR2 is YFSETQ. V lost 3 bases and J 0 bases, leaving 9 bases between the germline ends. For the CDR3, the DNA is TGCGCCAGCAGCTCCTCCCGTGCAACTAATGAAAAACTGTTTTTT. This encodes CASSSSRATNEKLFF.

The V gene is TRBV21-1, the J gene TRBJ1-5; the tabulated D call, TRBD1, remains unverified against the DNA. TRBV21-1 is an annotated pseudogene. This CDR3 contains 16 residues. The CDR3 nucleotides read TGTGCCAGCAGCGGCGCATTCACAGGGCCGGATCAGCCCCAGCATTTT. It codes for CASSGAFTGPDQPQHF.

The chain links TRBV18 to TRBJ2-4; tentatively, D is TRBD1 or TRBD2 (5 bases each). The V gene lost 6 bases and the J gene lost 4 bases, with 16 bases spanning the gap. This CDR3 has 15 residues. Germline V gene sequence: CDR1 KGHSH, CDR2 LQKENI. As DNA, the CDR3 is TGTGCCAGCTCGGAAACCGGGACCTTTAAAAACATTCAGTACTTC. As protein: CASSETGTFKNIQYF.

The chain has TRBV7-2 and TRBJ1-1, with a tentative D call TRBD1 (5 bases). Deletions cut 3 bases from V and 2 bases from J, with 10 bases between. The CDR3 is 14 amino acids. Germline lookup yields CDR1 SGHTA and CDR2 FQGNSA. CDR3 DNA: TGTGCCAGCAGCTTTCAACAGGTCAACACTGAAGCTTTCTTT. This sequence encodes CASSFQQVNTEAFF.

The CDR3 nucleotides read TGTGCCAGCAGCGTAGTCGAGGGCCCGGACTACAATGAGCAGTTCTTC. It encodes CASSVVEGPDYNEQFF. The chain employs TRBV9 and TRBJ2-1; possibly TRBD2 for D (5 bases). The germline V and J ends were trimmed by 0 bases and 3 bases, with 13 bases remaining between them. From germline, CDR1 is SGDLS and CDR2 YYNGEE. This CDR3 is 16 amino acids long. The variable domain in full, with the rest retrieved from reference TRBV9 and TRBJ2-1, is DSGVTQTPKHLITATGQRVTLRCSPRSGDLSVYWYQQSLDQGLQFLIQYYNGEERAKGNILERFSAQQFPDLHSELNLSSLELGDSALYFCASSVVEGPDYNEQFFGPGTRLTVL.

This chain uses TRBV4-3 with TRBJ1-1, with 7 bases aligning to TRBD1. The CDR3 spans 15 residues. Germline values: CDR1 LGHNA, CDR2 YSLEER. With 0 bases clipped from V and 3 bases from J, the junction kept 4 bases outside the gene matches. For the CDR3, the DNA is TGCGCCAGCAGCCAAGACTCCCAGGGGGACACTGAAGCTTTCTTT. Protein sequence: CASSQDSQGDTEAFF.

The chain links TRBV7-2 to TRBJ1-3; perhaps TRBD1 as D (6 bases). The V gene lost 3 bases and the J gene lost 3 bases, with 12 bases spanning the gap. This CDR3 spans 15 amino acids. Germline lookup yields CDR1 SGHTA and CDR2 FQGNSA. The CDR3 DNA reads as TGTGCCAGCAGCTTCGAGGGGACAATTGGAAACACCATATATTTT. This encodes CASSFEGTIGNTIYF.

The rearrangement uses TRBV29-1 and TRBJ2-1; 7 nucleotides agree with TRBD1. Per germline, CDR1 SQVTM and CDR2 ANQGSEA. The CDR3 spans 15 residues. Trimming at V came to 2 bases and at J to 2 bases, leaving 6 bases not matched to a gene. CDR3 residues: CSVERTGDPYNEQFF. The CDR3 DNA sequence: TGCAGCGTTGAAAGAACAGGGGACCCCTACAATGAGCAGTTCTTC.

This clone was seen ten or more times. This rearrangement joins TRBV24-1 to TRBJ1-2, with TRBD1 identical over 10 bases. The CDR3 runs 14 residues. Germline lookup yields CDR1 KGHDR and CDR2 SFDVKD. Unmatched junction bases numbered 4, after V lost 4 bases and J lost 6 bases. CDR3 coding DNA: TGTGCCACCAGTGAGGGACAGGGGTGGGATGGCTACACCTTC. Translated: CATSEGQGWDGYTF.

The V call is TRBV6-5, the J call TRBJ1-2; the D gene is possibly TRBD1 (6 bases). Germline-derived CDR1 and CDR2 are MNHEY and SVGAGI. The CDR3 runs to 14 residues. Between the trimmed V and J ends, which lost 6 bases and 2 bases, there was a span of 13 bases. For the CDR3, the DNA is TGTGCCAGCAGCAGCATTGGACAGAACTATGGCTACACCTTC. Amino acid sequence: CASSSIGQNYGYTF.

This clone is a singleton in its sample. The chain joins TRBV7-2 to TRBJ2-3; a possible D gene is TRBD2 (5 bases). The ends were cut back, 4 bases at V and 1 base at J, with 18 bases in the middle. This CDR3 is 17 amino acids long. Germline V gene sequence: CDR1 SGHTA, CDR2 FQGNSA. CDR3 residues: CASSSMIWVGGTDTQYF. DNA of the CDR3: TGTGCCAGCAGCTCCATGATTTGGGTCGGGGGCACAGATACGCAGTATTTT.

The rearrangement uses TRBV5-4 and TRBJ2-7; 7 nucleotides align to TRBD1. Germline V gene lookup returns CDR1 SGHNT and CDR2 YYREEE (reference sequence). The CDR3 has 14 residues. Unmatched junction bases numbered 2, after V lost 2 bases and J lost 0 bases. CDR3 coding DNA: TGTGCCAGCAGCTTCGGGACAGCCTCCTACGAGCAGTACTTC. It codes for CASSFGTASYEQYF.

The rearrangement joins TRBV5-1 to TRBJ2-3; 16 nucleotides agree with TRBD2. This CDR3 spans 20 amino acids. The germline V gene encodes CDR1 SGHRS and CDR2 YFSETQ. The junction had 11 bases not matched to a gene; V was cut back by 4 bases and J by 0 bases. The CDR3 DNA sequence: TGCGCCAGCAGCGGCGGACCGGGACTAGCGGGGGGGACTAGCACAGATACGCAGTATTTT. Translated: CASSGGPGLAGGTSTDTQYF.

V and J are TRBV11-2 and TRBJ2-2; D is undetermined. The CDR3 loop spans 14 amino acids. Trimming cost V 2 bases and J 4 bases, with 8 bases left between them. Germline assignment: CDR1 SGHAT and CDR2 FQNNGV. The CDR3 DNA follows: TGTGCCAGCAGCTTATTCGGGTCCACCGGGGAGCTGTTTTTT. It codes for CASSLFGSTGELFF.

The gene calls are TRBV6-6 and TRBJ2-1; no reliable D call. Trimming left V 6 bases short and J 7 bases short, with 4 bases between. Germline assignment: CDR1 MNHNY and CDR2 SVGAGI (reference sequence). This CDR3 comprises 10 residues. For the CDR3, the DNA is TGTGCCAGCAGCTCGAATGAGCAGTTCTTC. Translating gives CASSSNEQFF.

The rearrangement uses TRBV19 and TRBJ2-6; D is perhaps TRBD1 (6 bases). Trimming removed 9 bases at V and 0 bases at J, with 21 bases between. The germline gives CDR1 LNHDA, CDR2 SQIVND (reference sequence). The CDR3 length is 18 residues. The CDR3 reads CASRKFGQTVSGANVLTF. The CDR3 DNA reads as TGTGCCAGCCGAAAATTTGGACAGACTGTCTCTGGGGCCAACGTCCTGACTTTC.

This chain links TRBV12-3 or TRBV12-4 with TRBJ2-3, with unresolved D. V lost 4 bases and J lost 5, with 10 bases in between. This CDR3 is built from 13 residues. The CDR3 reads CASSSPRRDTQYF. The CDR3 DNA follows: TGTGCCAGCAGTTCACCTCGCCGAGATACGCAGTATTTT.

This clone has just one count. J is TRBJ1-3 and V is TRBV6-5; a weak D match, TRBD1 (5 bases). The CDR3 is 13 residues long. Germline CDR1 is MNHEY and CDR2 is SVGAGI. V lost 10 bases, J lost 1 base, and 11 bases lay in between. The CDR3 here is CATHTGSGNTIYF. The CDR3 nucleotides read TGTGCCACCCATACAGGTTCTGGAAACACCATATATTTT.

Here the CDR3 DNA reads TGTGCCAGCAGGCCGGAGACTAGCGGGGGAGGTGAGCAGTTCTTC. Translated: CASRPETSGGGEQFF. The J gene is TRBJ2-1, the V gene TRBV2, with 12 bases identical to TRBD2. Looked up from germline, CDR1 is SNHLY and CDR2 is FYNNEI. The CDR3 length is 15 residues. The junction had 9 bases not matched to a gene; V was cut back by 6 bases and J by 9 bases.

The sample holds one count of this clone. The V gene is TRBV7-9, the J gene TRBJ1-5; 10 bases match TRBD1. CDR3 size: 17 residues. The germline V gene has CDR1 SEHNR and CDR2 FQNEAQ (reference sequence). The trim removed 11 bases at V and 3 bases at J, leaving 16 bases unmatched. CDR3 loop: CAVNGQGDFFINQPQHF. DNA of the CDR3: TGTGCCGTAAACGGACAGGGGGATTTTTTTATCAATCAGCCCCAGCATTTT.

The chain employs TRBV30 and TRBJ1-3, with 9 positions matching TRBD1. V gave up 3 bases and J gave up 3 bases; unmatched junction bases: 6. The CDR3 contains 15 residues. Germline-derived CDR1 and CDR2 are GTSNPN and SVGIG (reference sequence). CDR3 nucleotides: TGTGCCTGGAGCCGGGACAGGGCTATTGGAAACACCATATATTTT. Its protein is CAWSRDRAIGNTIYF. The full variable domain, its missing parts supplied by reference TRBV30 and TRBJ1-3, is SQTIHQWPATLVQPVGSPLSLECTVEGTSNPNLYWYRQAAGRGLQLLFYSVGIGQISSEVPQNLSASRPQDRQFILSSKKLLLSDSGFYLCAWSRDRAIGNTIYFGEGSWLTVV.